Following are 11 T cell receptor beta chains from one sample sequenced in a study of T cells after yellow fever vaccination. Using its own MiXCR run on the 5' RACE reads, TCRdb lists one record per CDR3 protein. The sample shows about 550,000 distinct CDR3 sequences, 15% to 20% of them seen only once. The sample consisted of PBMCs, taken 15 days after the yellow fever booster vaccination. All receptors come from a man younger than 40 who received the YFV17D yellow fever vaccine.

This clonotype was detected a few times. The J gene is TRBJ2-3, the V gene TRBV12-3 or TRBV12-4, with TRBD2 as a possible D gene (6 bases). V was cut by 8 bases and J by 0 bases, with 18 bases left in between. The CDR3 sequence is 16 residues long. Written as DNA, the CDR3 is TGTGCCAGCTGGTGGGGCCCGGGAGAAAGCACAGATACGCAGTATTTT. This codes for CASWWGPGESTDTQYF.

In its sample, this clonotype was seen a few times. The CDR3 DNA is TGTGCCAGCAGCCGCGGACTAGCGGGAGGGTACAATGAGCAGTTCTTC. Protein sequence: CASSRGLAGGYNEQFF. J is TRBJ2-1 and V is TRBV7-8; TRBD2 matches 15 bases. Germline CDR1 is SGHVS and CDR2 is FQNEAQ. V was clipped by 5 bases and J by 4 bases; unmatched bases: 3. There are 16 residues in the CDR3.

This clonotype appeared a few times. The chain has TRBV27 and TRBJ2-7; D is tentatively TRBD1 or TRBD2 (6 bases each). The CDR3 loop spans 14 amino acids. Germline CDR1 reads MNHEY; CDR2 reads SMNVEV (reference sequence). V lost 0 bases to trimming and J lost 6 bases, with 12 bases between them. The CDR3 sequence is CASSLSVRGREQYF. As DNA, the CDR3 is TGTGCCAGCAGTTTATCTGTCCGGGGGCGCGAGCAGTACTTC.

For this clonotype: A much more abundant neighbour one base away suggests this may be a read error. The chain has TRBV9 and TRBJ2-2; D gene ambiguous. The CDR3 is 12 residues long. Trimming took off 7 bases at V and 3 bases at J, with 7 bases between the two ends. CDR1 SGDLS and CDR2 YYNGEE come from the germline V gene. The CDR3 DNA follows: TGTGCCAGCGCGAGAGACACCGGGGAGCTGTTTTTT. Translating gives CASARDTGELFF.

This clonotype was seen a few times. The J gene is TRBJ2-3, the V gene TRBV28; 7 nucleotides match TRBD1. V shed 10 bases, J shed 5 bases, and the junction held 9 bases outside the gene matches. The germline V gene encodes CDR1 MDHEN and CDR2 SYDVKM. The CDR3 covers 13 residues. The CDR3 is CATPDRAEDTQYF. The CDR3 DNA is TGTGCCACGCCCGACAGGGCTGAAGATACGCAGTATTTT.

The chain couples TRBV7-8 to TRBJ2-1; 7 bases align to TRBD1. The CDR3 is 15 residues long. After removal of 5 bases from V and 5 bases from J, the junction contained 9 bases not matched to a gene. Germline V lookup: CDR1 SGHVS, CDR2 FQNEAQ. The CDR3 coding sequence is TGTGCCAGCAGCCTTTACCCGGGACAGCACAATGAGCAGTTCTTC. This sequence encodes CASSLYPGQHNEQFF.

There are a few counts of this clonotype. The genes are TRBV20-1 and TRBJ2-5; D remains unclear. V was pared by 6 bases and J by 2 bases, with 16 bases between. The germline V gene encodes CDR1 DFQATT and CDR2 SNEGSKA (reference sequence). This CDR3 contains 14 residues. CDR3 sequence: CSATKPLGQETQYF. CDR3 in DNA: TGCAGTGCCACAAAACCCTTAGGGCAAGAGACCCAGTACTTC.

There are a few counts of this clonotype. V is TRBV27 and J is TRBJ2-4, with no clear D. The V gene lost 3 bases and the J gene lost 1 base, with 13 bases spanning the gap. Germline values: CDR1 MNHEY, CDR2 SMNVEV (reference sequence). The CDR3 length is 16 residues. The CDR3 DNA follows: TGTGCCAGCAGTTTTGCGTCTGGTACGGCCAAAAACATTCAGTACTTC. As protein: CASSFASGTAKNIQYF.

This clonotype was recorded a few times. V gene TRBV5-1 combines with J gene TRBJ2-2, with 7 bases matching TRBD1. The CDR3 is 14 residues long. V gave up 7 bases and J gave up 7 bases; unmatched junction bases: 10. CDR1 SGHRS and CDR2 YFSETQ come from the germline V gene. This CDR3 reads CASRTPTGRGELFF. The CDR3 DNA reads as TGCGCCAGCCGGACTCCGACAGGGCGCGGGGAGCTGTTTTTT.

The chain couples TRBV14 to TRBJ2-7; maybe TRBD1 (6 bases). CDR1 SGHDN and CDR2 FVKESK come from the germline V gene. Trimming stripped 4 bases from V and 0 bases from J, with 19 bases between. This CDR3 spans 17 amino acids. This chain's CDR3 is CASSRDPGTFFSYEQYF. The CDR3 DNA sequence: TGTGCCAGCAGCCGAGACCCCGGGACATTTTTCTCCTACGAGCAGTACTTC.

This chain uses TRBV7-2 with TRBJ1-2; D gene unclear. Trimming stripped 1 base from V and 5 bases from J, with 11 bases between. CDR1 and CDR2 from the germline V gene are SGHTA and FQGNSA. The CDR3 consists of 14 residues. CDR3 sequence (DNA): TGTGCCAGCAGCTTAGGGTATGCGTCTTATGGCTACACCTTC. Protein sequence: CASSLGYASYGYTF.